The 19 T cell receptor beta chains below were found in one sample sequenced in a study of blood T cells in healthy people across ages. A sample-barcoded 5' primer and a J-beta primer mix were used in a second PCR of about 7 to 12 cycles. In TCRdb, the 5' RACE reads were re-called with MiXCR into one record per CDR3 protein. Here the sample spans over 1,500,000 distinct CDR3 sequences, around half being singletons. The sequenced sample consisted of blood. Source of these receptors: a woman in her thirties or forties in good health.

The table lists this clonotype with a few counts. V is TRBV21-1 and J is TRBJ2-7; TRBD1, the D gene given by the table, was not confirmed from the DNA. TRBV21-1 is a pseudogene locus. This CDR3 contains 16 residues. The CDR3 is CASSLGTDVSTYEQYF. CDR3 bases: TGTGCCAGCAGCCTTGGGACAGATGTTTCGACTTACGAGCAGTACTTC.

This clonotype has just a few counts. V gene TRBV6-5 combines with J gene TRBJ2-1; 8 bases map to TRBD1. The junction had 4 bases not matched to a gene; V was cut back by 6 bases and J by 0 bases. Germline CDR1 reads MNHEY; CDR2 reads SVGAGI. The CDR3 length is 15 residues. Here the CDR3 reads CASRTDRGSYNEQFF. The CDR3 DNA follows: TGTGCCAGCAGAACCGACAGGGGCTCCTACAATGAGCAGTTCTTC.

The V and J genes are TRBV11-2 and TRBJ1-2, with 9 nucleotides matching TRBD1. V trimming: 5 bases; J trimming: 6 bases; junction bases outside the gene matches: 4. CDR1 is SGHAT, CDR2 FQNNGV, per germline. The CDR3 runs to 13 residues. CDR3 in amino acids: CASSTRQGDGYTF. Here the CDR3 DNA reads TGTGCCAGCAGCACGAGACAGGGGGATGGCTACACCTTC.

This clonotype was counted a few times. The chain has TRBV9 and TRBJ2-3; D gene uncertain. This CDR3 has 14 amino acids. V lost 4 bases and J 0 bases, leaving 9 bases between the germline ends. Germline V gene data show CDR1 as SGDLS and CDR2 as YYNGEE. For the CDR3, the DNA is TGTGCCAGCAGCAGGACGGTTAGCACAGATACGCAGTATTTT. It yields the protein CASSRTVSTDTQYF.

This clonotype was seen more than once but under ten times. The rearrangement joins TRBV28 to TRBJ1-2; 7 bases fit TRBD1. There are 15 residues in the CDR3. V gave up 6 bases and J gave up 2 bases; unmatched junction bases: 9. Germline V gene sequence: CDR1 MDHEN, CDR2 SYDVKM. For the CDR3, the DNA is TGTGCCAGCAGATACTCGGACAGGACCAACTATGGCTACACCTTC. Translation gives CASRYSDRTNYGYTF.

This clonotype has only a few counts. The rearrangement links TRBV6-5 to TRBJ1-2; 9 nucleotides align to TRBD1. Germline CDR1 is MNHEY and CDR2 is SVGAGI. The CDR3 contains 15 residues. V dropped 5 bases and J dropped 4; count of bases not matched to a gene: 8. The CDR3 sequence: CASSPTGQGLYGYTF. The DNA of the CDR3 is TGTGCCAGCAGTCCAACCGGACAGGGGCTCTATGGCTACACCTTC.

This clonotype was observed a few times. The V and J genes are TRBV28 and TRBJ1-6; weak D call: TRBD1 (6 bases). V was pared by 4 bases and J by 10 bases, with 14 bases between. The CDR3 covers 14 residues. The germline V gene has CDR1 MDHEN and CDR2 SYDVKM. The CDR3 sequence is CASSWTDGRSPLHF. The CDR3 nucleotides are TGTGCCAGCAGTTGGACAGACGGTCGCTCACCCCTCCACTTT.

This chain joins TRBV9 and TRBJ2-7; D call uncertain. The J call may be wrong; the DNA end is better matched by TRBJ2-5. The CDR3 is made up of 13 amino acids. Per germline, CDR1 SGDLS and CDR2 YYNGEE. As DNA, the CDR3 is TGTGCCAGCAGCGCCGTGCCGGGTGAGACCCAGTACTTC. This gives the protein CASSAVPGETQYF.

This clonotype was detected many times. The chain recombines TRBV10-2 with TRBJ1-6; D possibly corresponds to TRBD1 (6 bases). V shed 4 bases and J shed 6 bases, with 10 bases lying between them. Germline lookup yields CDR1 WSHSY and CDR2 SAAADI. This CDR3 contains 14 residues. CDR3 sequence (DNA): TGCGCCAGCAGTGCACAGGGTGGTAATTCACCCCTCCACTTT. Translated: CASSAQGGNSPLHF.

This chain links TRBV4-1 with TRBJ2-5; D might be TRBD1 (5 bases). The germline V gene encodes CDR1 MGHRA and CDR2 YSYEKL. The length of the CDR3 is 14 residues. V was cut by 4 bases and J by 0 bases, with 9 bases left in between. CDR3 region: CASSRGSNQETQYF. The CDR3 coding sequence is TGCGCCAGCAGCCGGGGCAGCAACCAAGAGACCCAGTACTTC.

The V gene is TRBV28, the J gene TRBJ1-5, with a weak D call TRBD1 (6 bases). Per germline, CDR1 MDHEN and CDR2 SYDVKM. The CDR3 spans 15 residues. With 7 bases removed from V and 3 bases from J, the gap between germline ends came to 16 bases. DNA of the CDR3: TGTGCCAGCAAAGGCCAGACAGGTGCCAATCAGCCCCAGCATTTT. Translation: CASKGQTGANQPQHF.

CDR3 bases: TGCGCCAGCAGCCAAGTGGGGTGGGACAATGAGCAGTTCTTC. It yields the protein CASSQVGWDNEQFF. The chain recombines TRBV4-3 with TRBJ2-1; D remains ambiguous. Trimming cost V 1 base and J 5 bases, with 9 bases left between them. CDR1 LGHNA and CDR2 YSLEER come from the germline V gene. The CDR3 is 14 residues long.

The CDR3 sequence is CSAQTPDREEDWGYTF. In nucleotides, the CDR3 is TGCAGTGCTCAAACTCCAGACAGGGAGGAAGATTGGGGCTACACCTTC. J is TRBJ1-2 and V is TRBV20-1, with 7 bases that match TRBD1. Germline CDR1 DFQATT, CDR2 SNEGSKA (reference sequence). The CDR3 spans 16 residues. After removal of 5 bases from V and 8 bases from J, the junction contained 20 bases not matched to a gene.

This clonotype turned up a few times. The CDR3: CATSRDGTSGLWQFF. The CDR3, as DNA: TGTGCCACCAGCAGAGATGGAACTAGCGGGTTGTGGCAGTTCTTC. The chain links TRBV15 to TRBJ2-1, with TRBD2 identical over 9 bases. Germline lookup yields CDR1 LNHNV and CDR2 YYDKDF (reference sequence). V trimming: 0 bases; J trimming: 12 bases; junction bases outside the gene matches: 9. CDR3 length equals 15 residues.

V is TRBV7-9 and J is TRBJ1-2; D might be TRBD1 (5 bases). CDR1 is SEHNR and CDR2 is FQNEAQ in the germline V gene (reference sequence). CDR3 length: 14 amino acids. The V end lost 5 bases, the J end lost 4 bases, and 14 bases lay between the germline ends. The CDR3 bases are TGTGCCAGCAGCCCCAGGGAGACCCGCTATGGCTACACCTTC. Its translation: CASSPRETRYGYTF.

The chain is built from TRBV21-1 and TRBJ2-7; the table gives TRBD1 as D, unverified against the DNA. TRBV21-1 is tagged as a pseudogene. The CDR3 is made up of 16 amino acids. CDR3 coding DNA: TGTGCCAGCAGCAAAGAGGTGACAGGGTTTACCTACGAGCAGTACTTC. Its protein product is CASSKEVTGFTYEQYF.

The rearrangement uses TRBV5-1 and TRBJ2-1, with 8 bases fitting TRBD1. The V gene's germline CDR1 is SGHRS and CDR2 YFSETQ. The CDR3 consists of 16 residues. The V and J ends lost 0 bases and 3 bases, in that order; junction bases with no gene match: 5. The chain's CDR3 is CASSLDQGARYNEQFF. The CDR3 DNA sequence: TGCGCCAGCAGCTTGGACCAGGGGGCACGCTACAATGAGCAGTTCTTC.

J is TRBJ2-7 and V is TRBV7-2, with TRBD2 matching 11 bases. V shed 5 bases and J 4 bases; nucleotides not matched to a gene: 1. Germline V lookup: CDR1 SGHTA, CDR2 FQGNSA. The CDR3 sequence is 13 residues long. The CDR3 nucleotides read TGTGCCAGCAGCCCTAGCGGGAGGTACGAGCAGTACTTC. It yields the protein CASSPSGRYEQYF.

The chain carries TRBV24-1 and TRBJ1-2; D possibly corresponds to TRBD1 (6 bases). This CDR3 has 15 amino acids. V was shortened by 5 bases and J by 0 bases, with 12 bases between the two germline ends. Germline V gene lookup returns CDR1 KGHDR and CDR2 SFDVKD. The CDR3 DNA follows: TGTGCCACCAGTGCCTCAGGGGCCTCTAACTATGGCTACACCTTC. It encodes CATSASGASNYGYTF.